This TCR beta chain emerged from a study of T cells after yellow fever vaccination. Across the study: SMART-Seq v4 Ultra Low Input handled preparation of low-cell-number fractions.

This clonotype turned up a few times. Trimming cost V 0 bases and J 0 bases; bases outside gene matches: 11. From germline, CDR1 is LGHNA and CDR2 YNFKEQ. This CDR3 has 20 amino acids. TCRdb ran MiXCR on the 5' RACE reads and lists one entry per CDR3 protein. There are 300,000 to 350,000 distinct CDR3 sequences in the sample; approximately 4% occur only once, and roughly 21% lies in the top ten. The TCR was taken from a young man who received the YFV17D yellow fever vaccine. The material sequenced was PBMCs, taken 15 days after the yellow fever booster vaccination. This rearrangement joins TRBV4-2 to TRBJ2-6, with 7 bases lining up with TRBD1. This CDR3 is CASSQESLIGQASGANVLTF. DNA of the CDR3: TGTGCCAGCAGCCAAGAAAGTTTAATAGGACAGGCCTCTGGGGCCAACGTCCTGACTTTC.